Sequencing of this TCR beta chain was carried out in a study of cytomegalovirus exposure and HLA in healthy donors. The wider study: Among the roughly 400 genotyped donors, more than 70% were placed in the Caucasian-associated ancestry cluster. Whole-study results and caveats: A few chains linked to CMV were shown in vitro to be specific for CMV antigens. Being productive about 90% or about 30% of the time was typical of most TCR beta V segments in an earlier analysis. Follow-up analysis seemed to connect common viral pathogens with several of the most significant clusters identified.

Worth noting for this clone: Its antigen is not identified.

This CDR3 contains 12 residues. Per the germline V gene, CDR1 is SGHRS and CDR2 is YFSETQ. Trimming shortened V by 0 bases and J by 4 bases, and 4 bases separated the two germline ends. Vbeta (60) and Jbeta (13) primers were used in the PCR. TCRdb's copy holds only in-frame clones and misses some; the assay was immunoSEQ multiplex PCR. This table has over 85,000 clones, 60% to 80% appearing once. The rearrangement joins TRBV5-1 to TRBJ2-5, with unresolved D. This TCR derives from a male donor in good health and CMV-seropositive. Source material: PBMCs. As DNA, the CDR3 is TGCGCCAGCAGCTTGGAGCCAGAGACCCAGTACTTC. Protein: CASSLEPETQYF.